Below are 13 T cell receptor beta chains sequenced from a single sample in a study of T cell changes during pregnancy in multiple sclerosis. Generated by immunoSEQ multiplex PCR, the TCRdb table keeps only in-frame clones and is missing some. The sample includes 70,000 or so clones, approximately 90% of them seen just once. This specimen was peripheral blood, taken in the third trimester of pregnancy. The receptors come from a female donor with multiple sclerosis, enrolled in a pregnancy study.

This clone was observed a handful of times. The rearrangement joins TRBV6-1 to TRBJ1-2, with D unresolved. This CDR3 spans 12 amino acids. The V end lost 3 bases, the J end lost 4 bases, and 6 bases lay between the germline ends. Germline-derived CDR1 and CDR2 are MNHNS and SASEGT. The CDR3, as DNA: TGTGCCAGCAGTGAGAACACCTATGGCTACACCTTC. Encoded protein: CASSENTYGYTF.

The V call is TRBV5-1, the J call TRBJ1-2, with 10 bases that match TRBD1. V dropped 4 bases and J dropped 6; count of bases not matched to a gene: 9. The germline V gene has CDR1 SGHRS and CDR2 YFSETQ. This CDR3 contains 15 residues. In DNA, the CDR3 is TGCGCCAGCAGCCTTCCACTTGGGACAGGGGATGGCTACACCTTC. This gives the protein CASSLPLGTGDGYTF.

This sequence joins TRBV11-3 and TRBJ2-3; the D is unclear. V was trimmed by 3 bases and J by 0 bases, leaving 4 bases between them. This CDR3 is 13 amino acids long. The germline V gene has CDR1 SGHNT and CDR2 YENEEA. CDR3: CASSLSSTDTQYF. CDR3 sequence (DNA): TGTGCCAGCAGCTTGAGTAGCACAGATACGCAGTATTTT. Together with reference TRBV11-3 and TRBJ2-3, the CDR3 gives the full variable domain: EAGVVQSPRYKIIEKKQPVAFWCNPISGHNTLYWYLQNLGQGPELLIRYENEEAVDDSQLPKDRFSAERLKGVDSTLKIQPAELGDSAVYLCASSLSSTDTQYFGPGTRLTVL.

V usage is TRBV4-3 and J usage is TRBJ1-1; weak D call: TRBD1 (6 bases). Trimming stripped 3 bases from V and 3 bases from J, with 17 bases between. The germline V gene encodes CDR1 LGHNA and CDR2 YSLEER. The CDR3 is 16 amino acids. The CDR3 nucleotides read TGCGCCAGCAGCCATGCCCCTACAGGGTTGGACACTGAAGCTTTCTTT. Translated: CASSHAPTGLDTEAFF.

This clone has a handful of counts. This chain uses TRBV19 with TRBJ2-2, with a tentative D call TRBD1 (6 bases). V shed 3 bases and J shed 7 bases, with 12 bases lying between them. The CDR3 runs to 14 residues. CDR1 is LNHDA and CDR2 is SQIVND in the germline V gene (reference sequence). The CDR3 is CASSMAQGYGELFF. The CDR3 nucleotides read TGTGCCAGTAGTATGGCACAGGGTTACGGGGAGCTGTTTTTT.

The CDR3 DNA follows: TGCGCCAGCAGCCAAGATCCTAGCGGGGTCTACGAGCAGTACTTC. Translated, it gives CASSQDPSGVYEQYF. This chain connects TRBV4-3 to TRBJ2-7; 9 nucleotides agree with TRBD2. Germline V gene lookup returns CDR1 LGHNA and CDR2 YSLEER. This CDR3 contains 15 residues. Trimming took 0 bases from V and 3 from J; bases not matched to a gene: 3.

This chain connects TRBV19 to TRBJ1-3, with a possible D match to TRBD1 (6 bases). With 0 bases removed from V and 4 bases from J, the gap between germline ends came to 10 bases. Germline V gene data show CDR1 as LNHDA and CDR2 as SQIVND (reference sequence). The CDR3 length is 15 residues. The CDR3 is CASSIDSDRGNTIYF. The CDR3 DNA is TGTGCCAGTAGTATAGATTCGGACAGAGGAAACACCATATATTTT.

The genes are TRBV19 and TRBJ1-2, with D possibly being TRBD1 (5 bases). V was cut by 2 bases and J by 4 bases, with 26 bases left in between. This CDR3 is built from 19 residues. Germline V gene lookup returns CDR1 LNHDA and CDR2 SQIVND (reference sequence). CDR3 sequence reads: CASSIRHGGTQGGGYGYTF. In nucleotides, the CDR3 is TGTGCCAGTAGTATACGCCATGGGGGGACTCAGGGCGGCGGCTATGGCTACACCTTC. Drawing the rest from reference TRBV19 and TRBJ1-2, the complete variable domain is DGGITQSPKYLFRKEGQNVTLSCEQNLNHDAMYWYRQDPGQGLRLIYYSQIVNDFQKGDIAEGYSVSREKKESFPLTVTSAQKNPTAFYLCASSIRHGGTQGGGYGYTFGSGTRLTVV.

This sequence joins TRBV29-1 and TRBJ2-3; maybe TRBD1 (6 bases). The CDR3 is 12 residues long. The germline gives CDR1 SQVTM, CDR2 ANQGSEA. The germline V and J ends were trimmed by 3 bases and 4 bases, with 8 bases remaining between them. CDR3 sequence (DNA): TGCAGCGTTGATAGGACAGCAGATACGCAGTATTTT. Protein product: CSVDRTADTQYF.

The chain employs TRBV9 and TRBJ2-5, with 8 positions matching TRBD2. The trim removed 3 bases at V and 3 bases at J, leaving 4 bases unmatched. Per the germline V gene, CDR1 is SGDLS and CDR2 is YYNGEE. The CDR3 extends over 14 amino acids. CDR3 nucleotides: TGTGCCAGCAGCGGGGGGCGGGGGGAAGAGACCCAGTACTTC. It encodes CASSGGRGEETQYF.

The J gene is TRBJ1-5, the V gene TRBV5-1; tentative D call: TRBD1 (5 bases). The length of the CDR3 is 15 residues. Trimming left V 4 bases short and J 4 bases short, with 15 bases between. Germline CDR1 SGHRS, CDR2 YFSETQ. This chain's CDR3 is CASSITGAPNQPQHF. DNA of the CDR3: TGCGCCAGCAGCATCACAGGAGCACCGAATCAGCCCCAGCATTTT.

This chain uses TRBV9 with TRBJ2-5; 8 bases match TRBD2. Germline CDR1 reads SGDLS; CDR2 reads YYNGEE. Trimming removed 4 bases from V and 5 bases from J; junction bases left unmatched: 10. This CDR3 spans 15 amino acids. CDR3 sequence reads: CASSPRPTSEETQYF. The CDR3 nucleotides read TGTGCCAGCAGCCCCCGACCGACTAGCGAGGAGACCCAGTACTTC. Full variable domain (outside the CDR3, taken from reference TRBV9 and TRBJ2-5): DSGVTQTPKHLITATGQRVTLRCSPRSGDLSVYWYQQSLDQGLQFLIQYYNGEERAKGNILERFSAQQFPDLHSELNLSSLELGDSALYFCASSPRPTSEETQYFGPGTRLLVL.

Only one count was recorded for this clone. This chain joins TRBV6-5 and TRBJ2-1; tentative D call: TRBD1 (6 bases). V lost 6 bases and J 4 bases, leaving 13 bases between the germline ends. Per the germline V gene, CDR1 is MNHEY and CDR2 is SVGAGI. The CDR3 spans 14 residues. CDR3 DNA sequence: TGTGCCAGCAGCGACCCTACAGGGTACAATGAGCAGTTCTTC. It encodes CASSDPTGYNEQFF.